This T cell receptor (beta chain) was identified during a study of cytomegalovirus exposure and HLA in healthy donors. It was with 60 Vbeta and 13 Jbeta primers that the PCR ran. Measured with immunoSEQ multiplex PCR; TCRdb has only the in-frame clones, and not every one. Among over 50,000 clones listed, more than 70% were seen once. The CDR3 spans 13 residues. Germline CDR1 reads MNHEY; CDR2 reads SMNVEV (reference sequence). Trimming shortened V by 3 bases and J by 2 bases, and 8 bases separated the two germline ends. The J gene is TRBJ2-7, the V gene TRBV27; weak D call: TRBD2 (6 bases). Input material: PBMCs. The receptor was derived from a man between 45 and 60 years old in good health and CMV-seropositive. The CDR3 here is CASSFGEAYEQYF. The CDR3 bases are TGTGCCAGCAGTTTCGGGGAGGCCTACGAGCAGTACTTC.